The present T cell receptor beta chain was sequenced within a study of blood T cell repertoires in COVID-19. Per germline, CDR1 SGHTS and CDR2 YDEGEE. The V gene end was trimmed by 2 bases and the J gene end by 0 bases; junction bases not matched to a gene: 3. The CDR3 runs 16 residues. Under the authors' procedure: By means of reference gene primer amplification, nucleated cell counts were estimated. The protocol was immunoSEQ multiplex PCR, while the TCRdb copy is restricted to in-frame clones and leaves out a portion. V and J calls and clone size are as listed in that table; D and trimming were resolved from the DNA. The table shows around 450,000 clones, with roughly 88% occurring only once. Recovered Cohort 3 donors showed two negative PCRs, clearance, or symptom resolution.

Sequencing was performed on PBMCs or T cells enriched from blood (not recorded which). The source is a man younger than 35 who had recovered from COVID-19. V gene TRBV5-8 combines with J gene TRBJ2-3; 10 bases are shared with TRBD2. CDR3: CASSFALAGSTDTQYF. In DNA, the CDR3 is TGTGCCAGCAGCTTCGCACTAGCGGGGAGCACAGATACGCAGTATTTT.